Listed below are T cell receptor beta chains from one sample, sequenced in a study of T cells in Graves' hyperthyroidism and ophthalmopathy. Using its own MiXCR run on the multiplex PCR reads, TCRdb lists one record per CDR3 protein. The table has 400,000 or so distinct CDR3 sequences, around an eighth seen once. Material for sequencing was blood. Receptors originate from a man aged 45-65 years with Graves' ophthalmopathy. Both conserved end residues are part of each CDR3.

V: TRBV5-1; CDR3: CASSFSGTGDEQYF
V: TRBV5-5; CDR3: CASSPGILGQETQYF
V: TRBV28; CDR3: CATSEGTGGSGANVLTF
V: TRBV5-1; CDR3: CASSLGPLATGNTIYF
V: TRBV14; CDR3: CASSQAPGLANEQFF
V: TRBV6-1; CDR3: CASSETGNSPDEQFF
V: TRBV20-1; CDR3: CSASEGASGATDTQYF
V: TRBV7-8; CDR3: CASLIGVGTEAFF
V: TRBV5-6; CDR3: CASSKLENEQFF
V: TRBV6-1; CDR3: CASSYTGGDQPQHF
V: TRBV3-1; CDR3: CASSQGRDTQYF
V: TRBV3-1; CDR3: CASSPQGPYGYTF
V: TRBV12-3/TRBV12-4; CDR3: CASSLRGGNNEQFF
V: TRBV19; CDR3: CASSMGLAGSSGANVLTF
V: TRBV4-1; CDR3: CASSQEVGRYEQFF
V: TRBV19; CDR3: CASSIYGTAKGKTQYF
V: TRBV6-1; CDR3: CASSEAYRAGNEQFF
V: TRBV20-1; CDR3: CSASGRWYEQYF
V: TRBV19; CDR3: CASSKRRRGEKLFF
V: TRBV7-9; CDR3: CASSGDRGRVSTDTQYF
V: TRBV29-1; CDR3: CSVEVIAGSSYF
V: TRBV6-1; CDR3: CASGEWTGGIQPQHF
V: TRBV5-1; CDR3: CASSDHLRELGTDTQYF
V: TRBV4-1; CDR3: CASSQKTPGQGYTTQYF
V: TRBV7-9; CDR3: CASSPRDTAVNEQFF
V: TRBV11-2; CDR3: CASSATPSPGDTQYF
V: TRBV12-3/TRBV12-4; CDR3: CASSSTPGSSYEQYF
V: TRBV3-1; CDR3: CASSHSVAGGISKNIQYF
V: TRBV11-2; CDR3: CASSLEEVRVSGANVLTF
V: TRBV2; CDR3: CASSERIDTQYF
V: TRBV10-2; CDR3: CASSEWFRWTDYGYTF